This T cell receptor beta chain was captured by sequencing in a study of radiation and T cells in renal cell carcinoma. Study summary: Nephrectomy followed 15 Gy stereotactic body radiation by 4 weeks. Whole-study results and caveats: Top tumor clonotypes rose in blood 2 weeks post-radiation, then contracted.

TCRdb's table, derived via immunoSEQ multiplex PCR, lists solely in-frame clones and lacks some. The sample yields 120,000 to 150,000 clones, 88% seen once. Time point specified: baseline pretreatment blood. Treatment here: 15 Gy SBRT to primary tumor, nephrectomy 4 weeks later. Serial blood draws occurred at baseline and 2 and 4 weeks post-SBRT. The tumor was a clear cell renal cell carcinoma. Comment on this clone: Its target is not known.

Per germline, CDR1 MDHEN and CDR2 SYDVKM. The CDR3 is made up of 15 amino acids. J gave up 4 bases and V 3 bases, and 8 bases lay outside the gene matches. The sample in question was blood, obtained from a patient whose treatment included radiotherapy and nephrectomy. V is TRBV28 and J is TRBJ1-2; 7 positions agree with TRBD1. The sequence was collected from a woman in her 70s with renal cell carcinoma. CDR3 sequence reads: CASSFNHRGGYGYTF. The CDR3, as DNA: TGTGCCAGCAGTTTTAACCACAGGGGCGGCTATGGCTACACCTTC.